These T cell receptor beta chains were read from a single sample in a study of cytomegalovirus exposure and HLA in healthy donors. Generated by immunoSEQ multiplex PCR, the TCRdb table keeps only in-frame clones and is missing some. The sample has 95,000 to 100,000 clones; about four fifths are singletons. The sample consisted of PBMCs. Receptor source: a female donor in good health and CMV-seropositive. CDR3s include the opening cysteine and the closing phenylalanine or tryptophan. A D gene is named only where the DNA matches it firmly. Size values are once, few and many counts, or a class for expanded clones, and some rows have none.

clone size,V gene,J gene,D gene,CDR3 DNA,CDR3 protein
.,TRBV30,TRBJ2-7,TRBD1,TGTGCCTGGTCCCGATTACAGGGGGCGCACGAGCAGTACTTC,CAWSRLQGAHEQYF
.,TRBV11-2,TRBJ2-5,.,TGTGCCAGCAGCTTAGACAGGGGGGTCGGGGAGACCCAGTACTTC,CASSLDRGVGETQYF
.,TRBV5-1,TRBJ2-7,TRBD1,TGCGCCAGCAGTTCCGGACAGGCGATAACCTACGAGCAGTACTTC,CASSSGQAITYEQYF
.,TRBV28,TRBJ1-2,TRBD1,TGTGCCAGCAGTGAAGCCGGGACAGAGATCTATGGCTACACCTTC,CASSEAGTEIYGYTF
.,TRBV7-2,TRBJ1-4,.,TGTGCCAGCTGCCTACAGACAGCAACTAATGAAAAACTGTTTTTT,CASCLQTATNEKLFF
.,TRBV18,TRBJ2-7,.,TGTGCCAGCTCACCACGTACTTCAGAGCAGTACTTC,CASSPRTSEQYF
few,TRBV7-2,TRBJ1-4,TRBD1,TGTGCCAGCAGCCCAAGGCCGGGACAGGCTAATGAAAAACTGTTTTTT,CASSPRPGQANEKLFF
.,TRBV6-1,TRBJ2-7,TRBD1,TGTGCCAGCAGTGTAGACAGGGGGATCGAGCAGTACTTC,CASSVDRGIEQYF
once,TRBV2,TRBJ1-5,.,TGTGCCAGCAGTGAAGGACAGGCTAGCAATCAGCCCCAGCATTTT,CASSEGQASNQPQHF
.,TRBV11-2,TRBJ1-4,TRBD1,TGTGCCAGCAGCTCCGACAGGGCCAATGAAAAACTGTTTTTT,CASSSDRANEKLFF
.,TRBV28,TRBJ2-5,.,TGTGCCAGCAGTTTTCTAGACCAAGAGACCCAGTACTTC,CASSFLDQETQYF
.,TRBV2,TRBJ2-3,.,TGTGCCAGCAGTGGGCAGGGAGGTTATTCAGATACGCAGTATTTT,CASSGQGGYSDTQYF
.,TRBV7-9,TRBJ1-2,.,TGTGCCAGCAGCTTAGAGCCGTGGCAGGGGAATAGGTTTAACTATGGCTACACCTTC,CASSLEPWQGNRFNYGYTF
few,TRBV7-9,TRBJ2-5,.,TGTGCCAGCAGCCCGCTCGGGGGACAAGAGACCCAGTACTTC,CASSPLGGQETQYF
.,TRBV7-2,TRBJ2-2,.,TGTGCCAGCAGCTTCTCCGGGGACGGGGAGCTGTTTTTT,CASSFSGDGELFF
.,TRBV10-2,TRBJ1-6,TRBD1,TGCGCCACGGGACAGGGGAATTCACCCCTCCACTTT,CATGQGNSPLHF
.,TRBV10-3,TRBJ2-5,.,TGTGCCATCAGTGAACGTGGGAGTTTTGAGACCCAGTACTTC,CAISERGSFETQYF
.,TRBV7-9,TRBJ1-2,.,TGTTCCAGCAGCTTAGCAGGGGCGGGCTACACCTTC,CSSSLAGAGYTF
once,TRBV6-5,TRBJ1-4,.,TGTGCCAGCAGGACGCCGGGGGCAACTAATGAAAAACTGTTTTTT,CASRTPGATNEKLFF
.,TRBV28,TRBJ1-1,.,TGTGCCAGTACTAACGACGTAAGGATCACTGAAGCTTTCTTT,CASTNDVRITEAFF
.,TRBV5-6,TRBJ2-7,TRBD1,TGTTCCAGCAGCCTTGAAAGGCAGGGGGTCAACGAGCAGTACTTC,CSSSLERQGVNEQYF